This is a list of T cell receptor beta chains from one sample in a study of shared clonotypes between healthy human individuals. Sequencing used immunoSEQ multiplex PCR; TCRdb keeps in-frame clones, though not all of them. This table holds roughly 300,000 clones, more than 60% found once. Sample: memory CD4+ T cells sorted from blood. The receptor set was obtained from a young man in good health. Each CDR3 is given with its conserved first and last residue. Each record gives: V gene, J gene, clone size, CDR3 length, D gene, CDR3 DNA, CDR3 protein. The D gene is left open where the match is weak. Clone size is given for some rows only: seen once, a few or many times, or a class if the clone is expanded.

>TRBV19|TRBJ2-3|-|15|-
TGTGCCAGTAGTATGGCGGGAACTAGCACAGATACGCAGTATTTT
CASSMAGTSTDTQYF
>TRBV28|TRBJ1-1|-|14|TRBD1
TGTGCCAGCAGTCCAGGACAGGTTTACACTGAAGCTTTCTTT
CASSPGQVYTEAFF
>TRBV5-1|TRBJ2-3|-|15|TRBD2
TGCGCCAGCAGCTTACTAGCGGGAGCCACAGATACGCAGTATTTT
CASSLLAGATDTQYF
>TRBV5-8|TRBJ2-1|-|13|-
TGTGCCAGCAGCACGGGACTCTACAATGAGCAGTTCTTC
CASSTGLYNEQFF
>TRBV5-1|TRBJ1-3|-|15|-
TGCGCCAGCAGCAATCCCGCGGGGTCTGGAAACACCATATATTTT
CASSNPAGSGNTIYF
>TRBV10-3|TRBJ2-5|-|15|-
TGTGCCATCAGCACCGGGACGCAAAGCCAAGAGACCCAGTACTTC
CAISTGTQSQETQYF
>TRBV27|TRBJ2-7|few|15|TRBD2
TGTGCCAGCAGTTCCGGACTAGCGGCAATGGCGGAGCAGTACTTC
CASSSGLAAMAEQYF
>TRBV19|TRBJ2-6|-|15|-
TGTGCCAGTACCACAGGGTCGTCTGGGGCCAACGTCCTGACTTTC
CASTTGSSGANVLTF
>TRBV5-4|TRBJ1-5|-|15|-
TGTGCCAGCAGCTCTCAGGGGATTCCTAATCAGCCCCAGCATTTT
CASSSQGIPNQPQHF
>TRBV5-1|TRBJ2-1|-|15|-
TGCGCCAGCAGCTTGGAGCTCAGCTCCTACAATGAGCAGTTCTTC
CASSLELSSYNEQFF
>TRBV5-1|TRBJ2-1|-|16|TRBD2
TGCGCCAGCAGCTTGACTAGCGGGAGTAGGTACAATGAGCAGTTCTTC
CASSLTSGSRYNEQFF
>TRBV28|TRBJ1-1|-|14|-
TGTGCCAGCAGTTTCCCCCCCGGGAACACTGAAGCTTTCTTT
CASSFPPGNTEAFF
>TRBV18|TRBJ1-3|once|18|-
TGTGCCAGCTCACCACAGGGGATGGGGTCACTGTCTGGAAACACCATATATTTT
CASSPQGMGSLSGNTIYF
>TRBV10-2|TRBJ1-5|-|13|-
TGCGCCACCAGCTGGGGGGGCAATCAGCCCCAGCATTTT
CATSWGGNQPQHF
>TRBV28|TRBJ2-2|-|15|-
TGTGCCAGCAGAACCGGGACCCTTTACACCGGGGAGCTGTTTTTT
CASRTGTLYTGELFF
>TRBV19|TRBJ1-3|few|18|TRBD1
TGTGCCAGTACCCCGTTTCGGACAGGTTCTGTATCTGGAAACACCATATATTTT
CASTPFRTGSVSGNTIYF
>TRBV29-1|TRBJ2-7|-|11|-
TGCAGCGTTGGGACCGCGGACGAGCAGTACTTC
CSVGTADEQYF
>TRBV7-6|TRBJ2-1|-|15|-
TGTGCCAGCAGCTTACAGGGGGGGTATATCAATGAGCAGTTCTTC
CASSLQGGYINEQFF
>TRBV11-3|TRBJ2-5|-|16|-
TGTGCCAGCAGCCAAGGTAGCGGTACAATTAAAGAGACCCAGTACTTC
CASSQGSGTIKETQYF
>TRBV10-3|TRBJ1-5|-|13|-
TGTGCCATCAGTGAGTCGAGAAATCAGCCCCAGCATTTT
CAISESRNQPQHF
>TRBV6-1|TRBJ2-4|-|13|-
TGTGCCAGCGGTCCCATGGGCCAAAACATTCAGTACTTC
CASGPMGQNIQYF
>TRBV6-6|TRBJ2-3|-|11|-
TGTGCCAGCAGTTCTAAAGATACGCAGTATTTT
CASSSKDTQYF
>TRBV6-1|TRBJ2-7|-|12|TRBD1
TGTGCCAGCAGTTGGACAGGGAACGAGCAGTACTTC
CASSWTGNEQYF
>TRBV30|TRBJ1-6|-|13|-
TGTGCCTGGCTCGGGACCTTCAATTCACCCCTCCACTTT
CAWLGTFNSPLHF
>TRBV19|TRBJ1-5|-|15|-
TGTGCCAGTAGTAGAGGGAGCAACCCGGATCAGCCCCAGCATTTT
CASSRGSNPDQPQHF
>TRBV5-1|TRBJ2-6|few|17|TRBD1
TGCGCCAGCAGCTTGACTCGACAGGGAACTGGGGCCAACGTCCTGACTTTC
CASSLTRQGTGANVLTF
>TRBV18|TRBJ2-2|-|16|-
TGTGCCAGCTCACCGGAGGGGATACCCGAGGCCGGGGAGCTGTTTTTT
CASSPEGIPEAGELFF
>TRBV2|TRBJ2-3|-|12|-
TGTGCCAGCGATTACAGCACAGATACGCAGTATTTT
CASDYSTDTQYF
>TRBV28|TRBJ2-1|-|11|-
TGTGCCAGCAGTAAGATGGATGAGCAGTTCTTC
CASSKMDEQFF
>TRBV6-5|TRBJ2-7|-|14|TRBD2
TGTGCCAGCAGTCCGGGACTAGAGCTGGGTGAGCAGTACTTC
CASSPGLELGEQYF
>TRBV28|TRBJ2-1|-|15|-
TGTGCCAGCAGTTTCCCGGGCATCCCATACAATGAGCAGTTCTTC
CASSFPGIPYNEQFF
>TRBV19|TRBJ2-3|-|13|-
TGTGCCACTGCGGGAAGTCGGACAGATACGCAGTATTTT
CATAGSRTDTQYF
>TRBV21-1|TRBJ1-5|-|15|-
TGTGCCAGCAGCAAAGCGGGCAGATTGGGTCAGCCCCAGCATTTT
CASSKAGRLGQPQHF